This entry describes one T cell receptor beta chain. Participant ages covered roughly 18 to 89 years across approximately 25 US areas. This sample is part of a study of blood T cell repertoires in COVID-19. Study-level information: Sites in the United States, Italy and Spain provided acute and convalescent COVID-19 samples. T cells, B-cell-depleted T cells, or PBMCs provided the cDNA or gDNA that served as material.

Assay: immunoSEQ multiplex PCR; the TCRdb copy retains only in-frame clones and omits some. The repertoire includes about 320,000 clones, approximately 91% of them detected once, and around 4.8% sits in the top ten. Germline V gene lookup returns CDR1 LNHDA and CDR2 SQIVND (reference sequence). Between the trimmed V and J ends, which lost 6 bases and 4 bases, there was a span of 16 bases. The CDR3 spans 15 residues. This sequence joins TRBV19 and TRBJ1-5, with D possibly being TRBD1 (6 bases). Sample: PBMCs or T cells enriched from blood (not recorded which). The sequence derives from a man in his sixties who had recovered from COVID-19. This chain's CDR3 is CASSKQSDRNQPQHF. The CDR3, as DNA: TGTGCCAGTAGCAAACAATCGGACAGAAATCAGCCCCAGCATTTT. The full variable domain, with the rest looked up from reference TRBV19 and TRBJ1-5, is DGGITQSPKYLFRKEGQNVTLSCEQNLNHDAMYWYRQDPGQGLRLIYYSQIVNDFQKGDIAEGYSVSREKKESFPLTVTSAQKNPTAFYLCASSKQSDRNQPQHFGDGTRLSIL.